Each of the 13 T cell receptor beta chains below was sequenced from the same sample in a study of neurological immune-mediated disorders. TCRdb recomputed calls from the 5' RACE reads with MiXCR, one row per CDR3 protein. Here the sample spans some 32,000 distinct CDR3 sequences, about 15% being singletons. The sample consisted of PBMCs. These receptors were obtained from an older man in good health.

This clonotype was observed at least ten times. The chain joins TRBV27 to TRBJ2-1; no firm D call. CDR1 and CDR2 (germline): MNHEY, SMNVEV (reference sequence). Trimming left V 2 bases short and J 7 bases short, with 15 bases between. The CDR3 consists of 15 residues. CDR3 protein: CASSLGPLMANEQFF. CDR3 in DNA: TGTGCCAGCAGTTTAGGACCTCTGATGGCAAATGAGCAGTTCTTC.

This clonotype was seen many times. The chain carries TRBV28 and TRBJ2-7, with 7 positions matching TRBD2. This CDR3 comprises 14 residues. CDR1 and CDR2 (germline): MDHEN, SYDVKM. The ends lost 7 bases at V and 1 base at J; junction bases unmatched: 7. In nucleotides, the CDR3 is TGTGCCAGCATCTTGGGGGGGGAATCCTACGAGCAGTACTTC. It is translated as CASILGGESYEQYF.

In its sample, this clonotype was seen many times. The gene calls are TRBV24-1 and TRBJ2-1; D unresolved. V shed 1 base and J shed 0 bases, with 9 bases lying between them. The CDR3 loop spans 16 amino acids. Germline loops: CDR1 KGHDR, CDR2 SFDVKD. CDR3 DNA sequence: TGTGCCACCAGTGATTTTCGACATAGCTCCTACAATGAGCAGTTCTTC. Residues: CATSDFRHSSYNEQFF.

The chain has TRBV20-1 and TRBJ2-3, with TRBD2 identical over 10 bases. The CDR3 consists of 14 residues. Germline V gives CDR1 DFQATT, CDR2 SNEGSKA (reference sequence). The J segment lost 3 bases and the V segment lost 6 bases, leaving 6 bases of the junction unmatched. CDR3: CSAEREGPTDTQYF. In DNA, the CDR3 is TGCAGTGCCGAGCGGGAGGGCCCGACAGATACGCAGTATTTT.

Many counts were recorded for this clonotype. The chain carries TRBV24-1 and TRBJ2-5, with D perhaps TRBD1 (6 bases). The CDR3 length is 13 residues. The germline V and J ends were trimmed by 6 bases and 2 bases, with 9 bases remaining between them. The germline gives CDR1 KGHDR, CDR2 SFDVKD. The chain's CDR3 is CATSQGGQETQYF. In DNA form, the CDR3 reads TGTGCCACCAGTCAAGGGGGACAAGAGACCCAGTACTTC.

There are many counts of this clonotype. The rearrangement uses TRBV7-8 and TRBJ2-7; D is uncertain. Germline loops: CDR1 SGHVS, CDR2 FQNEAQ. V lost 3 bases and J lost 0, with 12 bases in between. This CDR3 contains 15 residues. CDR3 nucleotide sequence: TGTGCCAGCAGCTTTTATCCTGGAGCCTCCTACGAGCAGTACTTC. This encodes CASSFYPGASYEQYF.

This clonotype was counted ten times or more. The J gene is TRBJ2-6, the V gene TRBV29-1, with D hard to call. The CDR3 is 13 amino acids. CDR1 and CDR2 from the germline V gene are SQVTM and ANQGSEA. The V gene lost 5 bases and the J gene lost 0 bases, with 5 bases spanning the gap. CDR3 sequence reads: CSVIHSGANVLTF. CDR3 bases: TGCAGCGTTATTCACTCTGGGGCCAACGTCCTGACTTTC.

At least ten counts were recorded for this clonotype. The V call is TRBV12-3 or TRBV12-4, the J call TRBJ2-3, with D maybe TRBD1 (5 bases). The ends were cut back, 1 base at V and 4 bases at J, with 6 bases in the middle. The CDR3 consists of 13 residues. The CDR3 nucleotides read TGTGCCAGCAGTTTAGGACAGTCAGATACGCAGTATTTT. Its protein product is CASSLGQSDTQYF.

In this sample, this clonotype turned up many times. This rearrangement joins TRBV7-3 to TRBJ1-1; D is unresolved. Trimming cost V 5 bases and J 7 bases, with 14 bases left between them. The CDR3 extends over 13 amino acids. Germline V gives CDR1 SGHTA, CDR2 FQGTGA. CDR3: CASSQGILSEAFF. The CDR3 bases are TGTGCCAGCAGCCAAGGGATTTTGAGTGAAGCTTTCTTT.

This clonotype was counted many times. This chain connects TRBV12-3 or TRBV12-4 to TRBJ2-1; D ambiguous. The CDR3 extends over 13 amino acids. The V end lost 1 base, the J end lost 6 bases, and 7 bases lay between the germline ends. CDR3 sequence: CASSLGPSNEQFF. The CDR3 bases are TGTGCCAGCAGTTTAGGGCCATCCAATGAGCAGTTCTTC.

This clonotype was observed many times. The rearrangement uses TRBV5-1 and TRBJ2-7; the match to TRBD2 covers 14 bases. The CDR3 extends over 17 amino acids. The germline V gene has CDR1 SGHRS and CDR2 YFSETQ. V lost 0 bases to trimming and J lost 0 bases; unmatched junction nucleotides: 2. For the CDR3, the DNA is TGCGCCAGCAGCTTGGGGACTAGCGGGGGGTCCTCCTACGAGCAGTACTTC. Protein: CASSLGTSGGSSYEQYF.

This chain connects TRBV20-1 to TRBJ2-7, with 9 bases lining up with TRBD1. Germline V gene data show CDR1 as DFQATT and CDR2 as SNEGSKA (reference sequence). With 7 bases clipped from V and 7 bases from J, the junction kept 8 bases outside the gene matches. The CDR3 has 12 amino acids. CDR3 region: CSVAQGAFEQYF. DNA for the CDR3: TGCAGTGTCGCACAGGGGGCGTTTGAGCAGTACTTC.

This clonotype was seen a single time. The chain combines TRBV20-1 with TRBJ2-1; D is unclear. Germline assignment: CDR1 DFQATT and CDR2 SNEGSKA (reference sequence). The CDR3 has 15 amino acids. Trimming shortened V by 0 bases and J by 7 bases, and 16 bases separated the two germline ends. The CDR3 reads CSARDPGRWMNEQFF. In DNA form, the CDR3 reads TGCAGTGCTAGAGATCCTGGGCGGTGGATGAATGAGCAGTTCTTC.